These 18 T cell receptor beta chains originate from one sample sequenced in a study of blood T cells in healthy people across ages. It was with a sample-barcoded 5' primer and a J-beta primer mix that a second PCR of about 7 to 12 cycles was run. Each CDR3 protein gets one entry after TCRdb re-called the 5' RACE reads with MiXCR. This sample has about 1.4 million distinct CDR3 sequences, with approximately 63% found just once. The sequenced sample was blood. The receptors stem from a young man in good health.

The CDR3 DNA sequence: TGTGCCAGCATGAGCTCCTATAATTCACCCCTCCACTTT. It translates to CASMSSYNSPLHF. The rearrangement joins TRBV7-9 to TRBJ1-6; unclear D gene. The CDR3 length is 13 residues. Trimming shortened V by 7 bases and J by 0 bases, and 4 bases separated the two germline ends. Germline CDR1 is SEHNR and CDR2 is FQNEAQ (reference sequence).

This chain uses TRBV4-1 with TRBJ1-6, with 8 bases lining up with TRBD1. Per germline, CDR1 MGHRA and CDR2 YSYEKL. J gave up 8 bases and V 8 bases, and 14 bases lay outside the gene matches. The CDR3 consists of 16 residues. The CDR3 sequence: CASAPDRGVRYSPLHF. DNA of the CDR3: TGCGCCAGCGCCCCCGACAGGGGCGTTAGGTATTCACCCCTCCACTTT.

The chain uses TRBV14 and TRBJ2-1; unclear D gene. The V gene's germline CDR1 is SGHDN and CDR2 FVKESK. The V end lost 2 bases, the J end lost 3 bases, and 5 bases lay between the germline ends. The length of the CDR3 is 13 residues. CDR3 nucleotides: TGTGCCAGCAGCCAATCCCTCTACAATGAGCAGTTCTTC. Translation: CASSQSLYNEQFF.

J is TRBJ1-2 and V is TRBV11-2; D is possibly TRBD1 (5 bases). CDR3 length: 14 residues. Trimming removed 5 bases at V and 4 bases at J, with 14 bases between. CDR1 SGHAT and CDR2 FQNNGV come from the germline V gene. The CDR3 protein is CASSHGRQFYGYTF. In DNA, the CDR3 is TGTGCCAGCAGCCACGGGAGACAGTTCTATGGCTACACCTTC.

CDR3 in amino acids: CASSLVGGGGGRETQYF. The CDR3 DNA reads TGTGCCAGCAGCTTAGTTGGAGGGGGTGGGGGCCGAGAGACCCAGTACTTC. The chain recombines TRBV7-8 with TRBJ2-5; D is perhaps TRBD1 or TRBD2 (6 bases each). Germline assignment: CDR1 SGHVS and CDR2 FQNEAQ. The CDR3 totals 17 residues. The V and J ends lost 1 base and 4 bases respectively, with 19 bases between them.

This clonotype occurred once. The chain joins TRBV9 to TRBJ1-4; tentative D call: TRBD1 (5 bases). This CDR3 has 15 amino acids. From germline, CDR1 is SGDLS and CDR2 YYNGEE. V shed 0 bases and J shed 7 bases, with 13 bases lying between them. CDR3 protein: CASSVGARVGEKLFF. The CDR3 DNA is TGTGCCAGCAGCGTAGGAGCCAGGGTTGGTGAAAAACTGTTTTTT.

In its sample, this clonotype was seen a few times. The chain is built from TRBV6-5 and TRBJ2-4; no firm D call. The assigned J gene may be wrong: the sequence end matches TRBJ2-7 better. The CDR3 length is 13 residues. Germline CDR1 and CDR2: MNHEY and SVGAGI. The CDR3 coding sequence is TGTGCCAGCAGTTACTCGAAGGCCGCCGAGCAGTACTTC. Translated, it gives CASSYSKAAEQYF.

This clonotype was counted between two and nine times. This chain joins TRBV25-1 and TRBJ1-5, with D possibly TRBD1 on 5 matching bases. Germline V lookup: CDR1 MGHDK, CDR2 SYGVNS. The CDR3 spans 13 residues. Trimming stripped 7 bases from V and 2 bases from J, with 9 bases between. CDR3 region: CASMGTGNQPQHF. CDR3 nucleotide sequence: TGTGCCAGCATGGGGACTGGCAATCAGCCCCAGCATTTT.

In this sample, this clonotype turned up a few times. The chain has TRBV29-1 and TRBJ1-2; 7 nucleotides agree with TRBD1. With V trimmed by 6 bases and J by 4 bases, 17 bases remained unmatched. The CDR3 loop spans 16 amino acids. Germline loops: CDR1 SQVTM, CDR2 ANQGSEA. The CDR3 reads CSVDRDSNKNPYGYTF. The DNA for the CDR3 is TGCAGCGTCGACCGGGACAGCAACAAAAACCCCTATGGCTACACCTTC.

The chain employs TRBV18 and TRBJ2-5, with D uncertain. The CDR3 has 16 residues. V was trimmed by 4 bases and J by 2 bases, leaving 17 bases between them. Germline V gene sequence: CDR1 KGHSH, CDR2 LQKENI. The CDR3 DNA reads TGTGCCAGCTCACTCTTCGGCCGGACCGATCAAGAGACCCAGTACTTC. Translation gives CASSLFGRTDQETQYF.

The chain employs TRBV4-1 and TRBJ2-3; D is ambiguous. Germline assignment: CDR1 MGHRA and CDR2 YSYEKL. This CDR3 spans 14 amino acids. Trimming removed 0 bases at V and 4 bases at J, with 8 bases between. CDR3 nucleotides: TGCGCCAGCAGCCAAGACGCCCCCGCAGATACGCAGTATTTT. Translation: CASSQDAPADTQYF.

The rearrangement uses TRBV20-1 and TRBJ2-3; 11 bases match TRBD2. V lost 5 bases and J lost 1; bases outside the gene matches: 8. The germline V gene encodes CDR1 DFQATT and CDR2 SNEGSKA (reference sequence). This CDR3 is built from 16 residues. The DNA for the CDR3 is TGCAGTGCTCTCATCCTACTAGCGGGGGGCACAGATACGCAGTATTTT. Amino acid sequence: CSALILLAGGTDTQYF.

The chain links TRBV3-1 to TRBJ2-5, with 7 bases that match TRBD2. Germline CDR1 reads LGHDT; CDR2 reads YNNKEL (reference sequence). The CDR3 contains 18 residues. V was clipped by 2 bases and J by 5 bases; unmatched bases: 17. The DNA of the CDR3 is TGTGCCAGCAGCCAACAGCGGGAAATTGTGTCGCAGTGGGAGACCCAGTACTTC. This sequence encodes CASSQQREIVSQWETQYF.

The CDR3 nucleotides read TGTGCCAGCAGCCCAGGAGGGGGGATGGGGGAGCAGTACTTC. This codes for CASSPGGGMGEQYF. The chain links TRBV9 to TRBJ2-7; D possibly matches TRBD1 or TRBD2 (6 bases each). Germline V gene lookup returns CDR1 SGDLS and CDR2 YYNGEE. This CDR3 spans 14 amino acids. The germline V and J ends were trimmed by 4 bases and 7 bases, with 18 bases remaining between them.

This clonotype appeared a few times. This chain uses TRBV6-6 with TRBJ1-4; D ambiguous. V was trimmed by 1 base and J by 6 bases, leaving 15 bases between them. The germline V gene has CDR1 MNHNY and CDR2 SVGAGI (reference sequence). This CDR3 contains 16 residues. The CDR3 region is CASSYFIPGSDEKLFF. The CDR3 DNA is TGTGCCAGCAGTTACTTTATACCGGGATCGGATGAAAAACTGTTTTTT.

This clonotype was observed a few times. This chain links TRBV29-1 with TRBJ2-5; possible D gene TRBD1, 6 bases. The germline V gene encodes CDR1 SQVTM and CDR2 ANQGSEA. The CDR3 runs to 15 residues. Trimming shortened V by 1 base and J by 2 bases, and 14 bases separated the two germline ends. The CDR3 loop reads CSVEARGQPQETQYF. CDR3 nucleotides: TGCAGCGTTGAAGCCCGAGGACAGCCGCAAGAGACCCAGTACTTC. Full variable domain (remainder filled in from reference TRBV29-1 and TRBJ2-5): SAVISQKPSRDICQRGTSLTIQCQVDSQVTMMFWYRQQPGQSLTLIATANQGSEATYESGFVIDKFPISRPNLTFSTLTVSNMSPEDSSIYLCSVEARGQPQETQYFGPGTRLLVL.

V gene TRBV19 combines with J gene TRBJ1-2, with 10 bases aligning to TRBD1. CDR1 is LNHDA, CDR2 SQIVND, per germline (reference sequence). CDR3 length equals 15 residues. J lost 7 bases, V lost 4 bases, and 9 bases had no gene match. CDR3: CASSNTRTGGSGYTF. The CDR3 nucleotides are TGTGCCAGTAGTAATACCCGGACAGGGGGAAGTGGCTACACCTTC.

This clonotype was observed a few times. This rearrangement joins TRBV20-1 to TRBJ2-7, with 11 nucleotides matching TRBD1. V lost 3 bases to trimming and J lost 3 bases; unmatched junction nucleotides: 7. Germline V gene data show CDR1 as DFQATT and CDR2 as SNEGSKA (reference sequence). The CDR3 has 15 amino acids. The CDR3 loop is CSASPGTGGFYEQYF. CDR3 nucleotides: TGCAGTGCTAGCCCCGGGACAGGGGGATTCTACGAGCAGTACTTC.